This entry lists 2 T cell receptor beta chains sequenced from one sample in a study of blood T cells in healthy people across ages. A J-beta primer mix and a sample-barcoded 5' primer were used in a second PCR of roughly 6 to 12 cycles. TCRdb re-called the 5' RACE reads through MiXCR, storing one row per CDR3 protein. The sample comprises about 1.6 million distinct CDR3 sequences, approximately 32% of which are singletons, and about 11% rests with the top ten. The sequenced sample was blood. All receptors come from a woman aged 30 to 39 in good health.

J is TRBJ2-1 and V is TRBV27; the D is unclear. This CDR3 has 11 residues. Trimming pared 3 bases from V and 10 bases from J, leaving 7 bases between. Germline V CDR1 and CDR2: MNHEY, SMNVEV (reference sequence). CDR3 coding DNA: TGTGCCAGCAGTTTTCTTCAGGAGCAGTTCTTC. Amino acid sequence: CASSFLQEQFF.

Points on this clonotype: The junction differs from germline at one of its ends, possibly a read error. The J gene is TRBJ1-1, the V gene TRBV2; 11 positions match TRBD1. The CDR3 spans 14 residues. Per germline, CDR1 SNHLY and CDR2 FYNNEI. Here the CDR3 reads CASRGQGGNAEAFF. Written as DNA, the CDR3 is TGTGCCAGCAGGGGACAGGGGGGGAACGCTGAAGCTTTCTTT.